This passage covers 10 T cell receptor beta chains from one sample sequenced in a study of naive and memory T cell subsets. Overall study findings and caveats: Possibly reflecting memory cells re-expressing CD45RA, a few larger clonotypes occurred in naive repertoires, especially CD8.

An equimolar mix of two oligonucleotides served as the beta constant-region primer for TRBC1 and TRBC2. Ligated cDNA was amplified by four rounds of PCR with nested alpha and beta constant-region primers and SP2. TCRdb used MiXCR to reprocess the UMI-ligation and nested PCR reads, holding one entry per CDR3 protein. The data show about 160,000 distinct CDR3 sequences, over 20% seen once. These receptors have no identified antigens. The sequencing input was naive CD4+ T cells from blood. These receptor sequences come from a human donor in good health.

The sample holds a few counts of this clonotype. DNA of the CDR3: TGCAGTGGACTACTAGCGGGAGTCTCCGAGCAGTACTTC. As protein: CSGLLAGVSEQYF. The chain carries TRBV20-1 and TRBJ2-7; 11 positions agree with TRBD2. This CDR3 contains 13 residues. Germline V gives CDR1 DFQATT, CDR2 SNEGSKA (reference sequence). The V segment lost 7 bases and the J segment 6 bases; nucleotides outside the gene matches: 8.

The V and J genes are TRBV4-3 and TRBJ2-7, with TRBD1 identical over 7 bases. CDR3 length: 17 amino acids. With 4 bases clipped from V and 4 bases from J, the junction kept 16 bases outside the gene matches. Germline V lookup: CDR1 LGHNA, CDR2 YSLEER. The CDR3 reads CASSRAGRQGVLYEQYF. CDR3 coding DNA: TGCGCCAGCAGCCGGGCTGGTAGACAGGGAGTATTATACGAGCAGTACTTC.

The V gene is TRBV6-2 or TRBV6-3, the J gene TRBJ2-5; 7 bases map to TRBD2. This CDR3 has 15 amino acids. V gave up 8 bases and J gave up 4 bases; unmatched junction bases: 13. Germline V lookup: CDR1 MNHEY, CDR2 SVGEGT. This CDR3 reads CASGTWAGVRETQYF. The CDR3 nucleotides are TGTGCCAGCGGGACGTGGGCGGGAGTGAGAGAGACCCAGTACTTC.

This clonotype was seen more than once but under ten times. CDR3 coding DNA: TGTGCCTGGACCAGGAGCTCCTACAATGAGCAGTTCTTC. As protein: CAWTRSSYNEQFF. This chain connects TRBV30 to TRBJ2-1; no reliable D call. This CDR3 region has 13 residues. CDR1 and CDR2 from the germline V gene are GTSNPN and SVGIG (reference sequence). Trimming pared 4 bases from V and 0 bases from J, leaving 7 bases between.

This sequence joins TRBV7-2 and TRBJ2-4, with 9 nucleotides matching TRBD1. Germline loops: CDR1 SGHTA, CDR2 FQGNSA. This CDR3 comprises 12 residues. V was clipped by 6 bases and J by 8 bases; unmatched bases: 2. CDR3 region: CASRGQGDIQYF. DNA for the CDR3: TGTGCCAGCAGGGGACAGGGAGACATTCAGTACTTC.

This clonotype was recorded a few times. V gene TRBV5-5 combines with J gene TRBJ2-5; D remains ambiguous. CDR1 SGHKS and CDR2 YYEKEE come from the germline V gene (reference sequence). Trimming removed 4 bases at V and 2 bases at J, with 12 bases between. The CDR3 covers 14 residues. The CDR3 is CASSDLRRQETQYF. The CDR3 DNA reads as TGTGCCAGCAGCGATCTACGGCGGCAAGAGACCCAGTACTTC.

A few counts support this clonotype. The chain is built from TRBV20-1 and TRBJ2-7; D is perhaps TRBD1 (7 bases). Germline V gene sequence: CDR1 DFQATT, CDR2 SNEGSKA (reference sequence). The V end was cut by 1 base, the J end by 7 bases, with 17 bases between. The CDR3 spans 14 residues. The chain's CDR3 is CSARGSTGRSEQYF. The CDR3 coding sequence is TGCAGTGCTAGAGGGTCGACAGGGAGGAGTGAGCAGTACTTC.

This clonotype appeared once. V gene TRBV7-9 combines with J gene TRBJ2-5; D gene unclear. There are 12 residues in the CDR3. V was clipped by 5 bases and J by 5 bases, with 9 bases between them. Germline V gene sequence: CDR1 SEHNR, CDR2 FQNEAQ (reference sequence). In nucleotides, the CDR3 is TGTGCCAGCAGCGTAGTACGTGAGACCCAGTACTTC. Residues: CASSVVRETQYF.

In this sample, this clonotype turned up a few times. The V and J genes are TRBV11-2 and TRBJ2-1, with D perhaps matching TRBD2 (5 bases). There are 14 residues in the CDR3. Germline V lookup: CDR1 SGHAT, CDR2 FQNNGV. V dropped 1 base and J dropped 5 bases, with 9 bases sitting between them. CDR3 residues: CASSLVRVDNEQFF. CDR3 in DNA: TGTGCCAGCAGCTTAGTGAGGGTCGACAATGAGCAGTTCTTC.

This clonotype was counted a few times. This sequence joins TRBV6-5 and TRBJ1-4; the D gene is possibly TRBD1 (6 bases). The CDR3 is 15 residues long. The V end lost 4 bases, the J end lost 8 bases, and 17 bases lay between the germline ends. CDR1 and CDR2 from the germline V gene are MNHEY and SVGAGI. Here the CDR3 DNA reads TGTGCCAGCAGTTCGAACAGGGTTCGTCGCGAAAAACTGTTTTTT. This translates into CASSSNRVRREKLFF.